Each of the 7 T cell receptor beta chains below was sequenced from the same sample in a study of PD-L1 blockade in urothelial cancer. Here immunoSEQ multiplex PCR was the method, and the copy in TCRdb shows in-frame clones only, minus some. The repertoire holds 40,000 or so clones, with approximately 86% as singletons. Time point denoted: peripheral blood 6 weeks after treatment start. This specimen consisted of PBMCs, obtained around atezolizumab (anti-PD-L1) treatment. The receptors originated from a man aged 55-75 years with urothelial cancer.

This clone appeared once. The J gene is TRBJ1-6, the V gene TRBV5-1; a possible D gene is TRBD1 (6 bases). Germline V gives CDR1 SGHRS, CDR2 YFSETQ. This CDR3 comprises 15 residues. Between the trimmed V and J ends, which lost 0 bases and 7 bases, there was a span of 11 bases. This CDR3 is CASSLGTEKNSPLHF. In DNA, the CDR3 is TGCGCCAGCAGCTTGGGGACAGAGAAAAATTCACCCCTCCACTTT.

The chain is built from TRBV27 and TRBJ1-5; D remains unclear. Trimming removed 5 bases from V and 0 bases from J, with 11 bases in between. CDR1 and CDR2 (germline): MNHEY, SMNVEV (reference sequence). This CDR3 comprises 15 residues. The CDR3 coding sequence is TGTGCCAGCAGTGCGGATCGCACTAGCAATCAGCCCCAGCATTTT. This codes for CASSADRTSNQPQHF.

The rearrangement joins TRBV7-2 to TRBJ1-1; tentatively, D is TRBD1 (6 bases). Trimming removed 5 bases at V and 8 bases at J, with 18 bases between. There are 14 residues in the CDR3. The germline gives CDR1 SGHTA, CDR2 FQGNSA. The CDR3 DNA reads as TGTGCCAGCAGCCAAAAGACAGGTTGGATGGAAGCTTTCTTT. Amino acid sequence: CASSQKTGWMEAFF.

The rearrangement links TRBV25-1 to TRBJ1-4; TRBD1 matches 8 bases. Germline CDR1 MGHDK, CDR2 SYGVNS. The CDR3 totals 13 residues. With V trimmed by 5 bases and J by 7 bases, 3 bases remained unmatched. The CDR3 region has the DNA TGTGCCAGCAGTACGACAGGGGTTGAAAAACTGTTTTTT. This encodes CASSTTGVEKLFF.

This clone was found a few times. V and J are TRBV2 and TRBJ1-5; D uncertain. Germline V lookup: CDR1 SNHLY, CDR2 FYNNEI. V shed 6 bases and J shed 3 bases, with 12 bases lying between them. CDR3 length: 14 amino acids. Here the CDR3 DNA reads TGTGCCAGCAGACCAGACGGGAACAATCAGCCCCAGCATTTT. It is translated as CASRPDGNNQPQHF.

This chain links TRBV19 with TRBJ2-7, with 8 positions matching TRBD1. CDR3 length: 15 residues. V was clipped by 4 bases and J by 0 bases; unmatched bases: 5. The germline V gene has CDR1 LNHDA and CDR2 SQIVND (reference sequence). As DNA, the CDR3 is TGTGCCAGTAGTAGAGGGACAGGCGGCTCCTACGAGCAGTACTTC. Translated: CASSRGTGGSYEQYF.

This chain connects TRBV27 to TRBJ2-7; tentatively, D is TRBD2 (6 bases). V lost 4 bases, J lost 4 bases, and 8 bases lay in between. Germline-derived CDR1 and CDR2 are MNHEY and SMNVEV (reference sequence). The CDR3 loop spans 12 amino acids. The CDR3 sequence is CASSSGTYEQYF. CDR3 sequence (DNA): TGTGCCAGCAGTTCCGGGACTTACGAGCAGTACTTC.